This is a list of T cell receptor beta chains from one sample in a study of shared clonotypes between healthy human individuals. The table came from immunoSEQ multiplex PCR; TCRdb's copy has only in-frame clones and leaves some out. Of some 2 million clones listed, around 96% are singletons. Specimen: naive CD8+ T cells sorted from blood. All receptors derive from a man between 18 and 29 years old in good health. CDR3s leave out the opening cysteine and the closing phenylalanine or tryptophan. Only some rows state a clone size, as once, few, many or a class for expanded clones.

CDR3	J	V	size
ASSSGSLAAEAF	TRBJ1-1	TRBV27	.
ASTLSGLLPYNEQF	TRBJ2-1	TRBV7-6	.
ASSTRQYSNQPQH	TRBJ1-5	TRBV19	.
ASSLEPGQGNGYT	TRBJ1-2	TRBV7-6	.
ASSDSFLAGSYNEQF	TRBJ2-1	TRBV6-4	.
ASSSGTGFWNTEAF	TRBJ1-1	TRBV5-8	once
ASSHDQGFRGYEQY	TRBJ2-7	TRBV5-6	.
ASSQGGVYSGNTIY	TRBJ1-3	TRBV4-3	once
ASILAGGPHEQY	TRBJ2-7	TRBV2	.
AWGTGSHNEQF	TRBJ2-1	TRBV30	once
ASSIGQNTGYT	TRBJ1-2	TRBV19	.
ASSDGVTGVLT	TRBJ1-2	TRBV10-1	few
ASSLVFNTEAF	TRBJ1-1	TRBV11-2	.
ATSSGLAGYEQY	TRBJ2-7	TRBV15	.
ASSYPSGTRDGELF	TRBJ2-2	TRBV6-5	.
ASSSAGTGGMNTEAF	TRBJ1-1	TRBV13	.
ASSLTGYQETQY	TRBJ2-5	TRBV5-4	.
ASSHPRVTGNNYGYT	TRBJ1-2	TRBV4-1	.
ASSQTNRDRVYSPLH	TRBJ1-6	TRBV4-1	.
ASSFPRGYSGANVLT	TRBJ2-6	TRBV7-9	.
ASMGLLGDTQY	TRBJ2-3	TRBV5-1	once
ASSYSEFLMNEQF	TRBJ2-1	TRBV6-5	.
ASSLGWRAGGSYEQY	TRBJ2-7	TRBV7-2	.
ASRWDSNSPLH	TRBJ1-6	TRBV2	.
ASIQVPYNEQF	TRBJ2-1	TRBV6-1	.
ASGDPDRGETQY	TRBJ2-5	TRBV12-5	once
ASSFTGDTYEQY	TRBJ2-7	TRBV19	.
ASSQGVRGNTEAF	TRBJ1-1	TRBV4-3	.
ASSQTVLTTNEKLF	TRBJ1-4	TRBV19	.
ASSHSLGEQGDTQPQH	TRBJ1-5	TRBV7-8	.
ASSLAGQGIGAF	TRBJ1-1	TRBV28	.
ASSPSQGARNTEAF	TRBJ1-1	TRBV7-2	.
ASSPWPGQNNEQF	TRBJ2-1	TRBV28	.
ASSQGLAKLGTDTQY	TRBJ2-3	TRBV28	.
AWNPGQGNQPQH	TRBJ1-5	TRBV30	.
ASSLAAGDGYT	TRBJ1-2	TRBV5-1	once
ASSLEDTYHGYT	TRBJ1-2	TRBV4-1	.
ASSPRGSYEQY	TRBJ2-7	TRBV6-1	.
ASSRDRQNTEAF	TRBJ1-1	TRBV11-2	.
ASSQDLFAGGTSYEQY	TRBJ2-7	TRBV4-3	.
ASSLQGTGQPQH	TRBJ1-5	TRBV5-4	.
AWGLAVYEQY	TRBJ2-7	TRBV30	.
ASSQPRGYGYT	TRBJ1-2	TRBV14	.
AIRGDRGLYEQY	TRBJ2-7	TRBV10-3	.
ASSQVGRSTDTQY	TRBJ2-3	TRBV4-3	.
ASSLLGGRGTQIYEQY	TRBJ2-7	TRBV28	.